This entry describes one TCR beta chain. Here immunoSEQ multiplex PCR was the method, and the copy in TCRdb shows in-frame clones only, minus some. In the table there are 150,000 to 200,000 clones, roughly nine tenths of which are singletons. The data are from a study of blood T cell repertoires in COVID-19. Germline CDR1 reads LNHDA; CDR2 reads SQIVND (reference sequence). There are 15 residues in the CDR3. V dropped 4 bases and J dropped 3 bases, with 16 bases sitting between them. V usage is TRBV19 and J usage is TRBJ2-7; perhaps TRBD1 as D (5 bases). The clonotype comes from a man in his 70s with acute or convalescent COVID-19. Sequenced sample: peripheral blood. The CDR3 coding sequence is TGTGCCAGTAGTAAGGGTACAGGAATCCACTACGAGCAGTACTTC. It specifies CASSKGTGIHYEQYF.